The sequence of this T cell receptor beta chain was determined in a study of T cell responses to AZD1222 COVID-19 vaccine. A word on this clone: Its antigen is undetermined.

Sequencing was performed with immunoSEQ multiplex PCR; in TCRdb, only in-frame clones are kept and a portion is missing. The sample holds about 110,000 clones; 85% to 90% are singletons and the top ten take over 4.5%. Study-wide results and caveats: Donors were mostly white British, more females; clonal diversity possibly underestimated. Reports say nearly half of spike-specific TCRs go after unmutated variant regions. Only 5 to 7 individuals given AZD1222 were seropositive at baseline.

The CDR3 covers 15 residues. Trimming took off 0 bases at V and 1 base at J, with 9 bases between the two ends. CDR1 is SGDLS, CDR2 YYNGEE, per germline. The sequence derives from an adult in good health. The specimen was peripheral blood, collected on day 0 of AZD1222 vaccination. The chain is built from TRBV9 and TRBJ2-3; TRBD2 is a possible D gene (6 bases). In DNA form, the CDR3 reads TGTGCCAGCAGCGTAGGTAGCGGAGGCACAGATACGCAGTATTTT. Protein sequence: CASSVGSGGTDTQYF. The variable domain in full, completed from reference TRBV9 and TRBJ2-3, reads DSGVTQTPKHLITATGQRVTLRCSPRSGDLSVYWYQQSLDQGLQFLIQYYNGEERAKGNILERFSAQQFPDLHSELNLSSLELGDSALYFCASSVGSGGTDTQYFGPGTRLTVL.